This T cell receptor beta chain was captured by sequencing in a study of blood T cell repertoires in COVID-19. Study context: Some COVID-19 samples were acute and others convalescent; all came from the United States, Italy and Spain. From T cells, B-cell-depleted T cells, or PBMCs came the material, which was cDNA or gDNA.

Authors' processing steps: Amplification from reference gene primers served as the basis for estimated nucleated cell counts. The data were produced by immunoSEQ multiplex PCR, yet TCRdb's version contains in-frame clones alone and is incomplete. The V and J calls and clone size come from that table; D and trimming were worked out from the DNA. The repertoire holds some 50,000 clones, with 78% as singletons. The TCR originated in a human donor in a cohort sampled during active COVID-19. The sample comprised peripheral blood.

The CDR3, as DNA: TGTGCCAGTAGTTGGACACGGACTAATGAAAAACTGTTTTTT. Encoded protein: CASSWTRTNEKLFF. This chain uses TRBV19 with TRBJ1-4; a weak D match, TRBD1 (5 bases). Germline CDR1 reads LNHDA; CDR2 reads SQIVND (reference sequence). The CDR3 extends over 14 amino acids. Between the trimmed V and J ends, which lost 5 bases and 2 bases, there was a span of 9 bases.